Presented here are 32 T cell receptor beta chains from one specimen sequenced in a study of T cell repertoires in cytomegalovirus infection. TCRdb independently ran MiXCR on the reads; one entry per CDR3 protein. The table has some 350,000 distinct CDR3 sequences, roughly 29% seen once; the top ten hold about 20%. The antigens these receptors bind are not known. This specimen consisted of cultured PBMCs, obtained from culture after CMV antigen stimulation. These receptor sequences come from a human donor in good health (CMV status not recorded). Some clones in this sample may be carry-over from other donors' samples.

The chain joins TRBV4-1 to TRBJ2-5; 13 nucleotides match TRBD2. The CDR3 consists of 17 residues. V dropped 4 bases and J dropped 5; count of bases not matched to a gene: 10. Per germline, CDR1 MGHRA and CDR2 YSYEKL. In DNA, the CDR3 is TGCGCCAGCAGCCGGCACTCCGGGACTAGCGGGGTTGAGACCCAGTACTTC. This translates into CASSRHSGTSGVETQYF.

The chain uses TRBV20-1 and TRBJ2-1; 11 positions agree with TRBD2. CDR3 size: 15 residues. Looked up from germline, CDR1 is DFQATT and CDR2 is SNEGSKA (reference sequence). V trimming: 3 bases; J trimming: 8 bases; junction bases outside the gene matches: 9. Here the CDR3 reads CSARETSGRIYEQFF. As DNA, the CDR3 is TGCAGTGCTAGGGAAACTAGCGGGAGAATCTATGAGCAGTTCTTC.

V gene TRBV6-6 combines with J gene TRBJ2-1; maybe TRBD2 (6 bases). The germline V gene encodes CDR1 MNHNY and CDR2 SVGAGI (reference sequence). V shed 4 bases and J shed 9 bases, with 19 bases lying between them. The CDR3 is made up of 15 amino acids. CDR3 loop: CASSSPGMGAGEQFF. As DNA, the CDR3 is TGTGCCAGCAGTTCCCCCGGAATGGGAGCGGGTGAGCAGTTCTTC.

The chain is built from TRBV18 and TRBJ1-1; D call uncertain. The CDR3 is made up of 14 amino acids. V lost 2 bases and J lost 0, with 7 bases in between. The V gene's germline CDR1 is KGHSH and CDR2 LQKENI. This CDR3 reads CASSPNSMNTEAFF. Here the CDR3 DNA reads TGTGCCAGCTCACCAAACAGCATGAACACTGAAGCTTTCTTT. The complete variable domain, with remaining parts taken from reference TRBV18 and TRBJ1-1, reads NAGVMQNPRHLVRRRGQEARLRCSPMKGHSHVYWYRQLPEEGLKFMVYLQKENIIDESGMPKERFSAEFPKEGPSILRIQQVVRGDSAAYFCASSPNSMNTEAFFGQGTRLTVV.

The J gene is TRBJ2-1, the V gene TRBV10-2; 9 bases fit TRBD2. Germline CDR1 is WSHSY and CDR2 is SAAADI. The CDR3 consists of 16 residues. J gave up 12 bases and V 4 bases, and 16 bases lay outside the gene matches. For the CDR3, the DNA is TGCGCCAGCAGTGGCCTGGGGGTAGCGGGGGCTTCGGGGCAGTTCTTC. Its translation: CASSGLGVAGASGQFF.

The sample holds a few counts of this clonotype. CDR3: CASSLSWQGNSPLHF. DNA of the CDR3: TGTGCCAGCAGTTTATCTTGGCAGGGGAATTCACCCCTCCACTTT. The rearrangement joins TRBV27 to TRBJ1-6; possibly TRBD1 for D (6 bases). Germline V gene sequence: CDR1 MNHEY, CDR2 SMNVEV (reference sequence). The CDR3 length is 15 residues. Trimming stripped 0 bases from V and 7 bases from J, with 10 bases between.

This clonotype occurred many times. This rearrangement joins TRBV11-2 to TRBJ1-4; D is perhaps TRBD1 (6 bases). The CDR3 is made up of 16 amino acids. The V and J ends lost 0 bases and 2 bases respectively, with 10 bases between them. Germline V gene sequence: CDR1 SGHAT, CDR2 FQNNGV. CDR3 residues: CASSLDRGRTNEKLFF. CDR3 DNA: TGTGCCAGCAGCTTAGACCGGGGGCGGACTAATGAAAAACTGTTTTTT. Looking up the rest from reference TRBV11-2 and TRBJ1-4 gives the full variable domain: EAGVAQSPRYKIIEKRQSVAFWCNPISGHATLYWYQQILGQGPKLLIQFQNNGVVDDSQLPKDRFSAERLKGVDSTLKIQPAKLEDSAVYLCASSLDRGRTNEKLFFGSGTQLSVL.

The chain recombines TRBV6-5 with TRBJ1-6; D is unresolved. Germline V CDR1 and CDR2: MNHEY, SVGAGI. The CDR3 runs to 15 residues. V was pared by 2 bases and J by 5 bases, with 10 bases between. The CDR3 is CASSYIRADNSPLHF. DNA for the CDR3: TGTGCCAGCAGTTACATCCGGGCCGATAATTCACCCCTCCACTTT.

This chain connects TRBV12-3 or TRBV12-4 to TRBJ2-7; D is ambiguous. V gave up 5 bases and J gave up 2 bases, with 10 bases separating them. The CDR3 runs to 13 residues. CDR3 sequence: CASSPDPPYEQYF. In DNA form, the CDR3 reads TGTGCCAGCAGTCCCGACCCCCCCTACGAGCAGTACTTC.

The chain has TRBV28 and TRBJ1-5; 8 nucleotides line up with TRBD1. CDR1 is MDHEN, CDR2 SYDVKM, per germline. The V and J ends lost 4 bases and 2 bases, in that order; junction bases with no gene match: 16. The CDR3 contains 19 residues. CDR3 in amino acids: CASSSPEGTGYGGNQPQHF. CDR3 in DNA: TGTGCCAGCAGTTCCCCTGAAGGGACAGGCTATGGGGGCAATCAGCCCCAGCATTTT.

This clonotype was counted between two and nine times. V gene TRBV12-3 or TRBV12-4 combines with J gene TRBJ1-1; no reliable D call. The CDR3 is made up of 15 amino acids. V lost 5 bases and J 0 bases, leaving 13 bases between the germline ends. CDR3 region: CASSLARAVNTEAFF. CDR3 sequence (DNA): TGTGCCAGCAGTCTCGCTAGGGCTGTGAACACTGAAGCTTTCTTT.

This clonotype appeared many times. This chain connects TRBV7-8 to TRBJ1-1; no firm D call. The V gene lost 2 bases and the J gene lost 3 bases, with 7 bases spanning the gap. This CDR3 has 13 amino acids. Germline CDR1 SGHVS, CDR2 FQNEAQ. The CDR3 protein is CASSLRDYTEAFF. DNA for the CDR3: TGTGCCAGCAGCTTAAGGGATTACACTGAAGCTTTCTTT. Based on the CDR3 plus reference TRBV7-8 and TRBJ1-1, the full variable domain is GAGVSQSPRYKVAKRGQDVALRCDPISGHVSLFWYQQALGQGPEFLTYFQNEAQLDKSGLPSDRFFAERPEGSVSTLKIQRTQQEDSAVYLCASSLRDYTEAFFGQGTRLTVV.

This clonotype has at least ten counts. The chain is built from TRBV7-2 and TRBJ2-7, with 7 bases identical to TRBD1. The CDR3 spans 14 residues. With 5 bases clipped from V and 2 bases from J, the junction kept 6 bases outside the gene matches. Germline V lookup: CDR1 SGHTA, CDR2 FQGNSA. The CDR3 sequence is CASSPGTDTYEQYF. In nucleotides, the CDR3 is TGTGCCAGCAGCCCCGGGACAGACACCTACGAGCAGTACTTC.

The genes are TRBV19 and TRBJ2-1; 7 nucleotides line up with TRBD2. Germline assignment: CDR1 LNHDA and CDR2 SQIVND (reference sequence). The ends lost 6 bases at V and 4 bases at J; junction bases unmatched: 6. The CDR3 is 14 amino acids. CDR3 residues: CASRMGEGYNEQFF. The DNA for the CDR3 is TGTGCCAGTAGAATGGGGGAGGGTTACAATGAGCAGTTCTTC.

The chain recombines TRBV28 with TRBJ2-1; D call uncertain. The germline CDR1 and CDR2 sequences are MDHEN and SYDVKM. V lost 6 bases and J lost 4, with 16 bases in between. The CDR3 spans 15 residues. The CDR3 nucleotides are TGTGCCAGCAGATACGTGGAACCCGATTACAATGAGCAGTTCTTC. Translation gives CASRYVEPDYNEQFF.

This clonotype showed up just a few times. The rearrangement joins TRBV7-9 to TRBJ2-1; 7 bases map to TRBD1. Germline V gene lookup returns CDR1 SEHNR and CDR2 FQNEAQ (reference sequence). The trim removed 6 bases at V and 7 bases at J, leaving 6 bases unmatched. This CDR3 is 13 amino acids long. The CDR3 spells CASSPDRVNEQFF. DNA for the CDR3: TGTGCCAGCAGTCCTGACAGGGTGAATGAGCAGTTCTTC.

The chain combines TRBV12-5 with TRBJ1-1; unclear D gene. V lost 4 bases and J 2 bases, leaving 5 bases between the germline ends. The germline V gene encodes CDR1 LGHNT and CDR2 FRNRAP. CDR3 size: 12 residues. CDR3 DNA: TGTGCTAGTGGTTCTCCTAACACTGAAGCTTTCTTT. It yields the protein CASGSPNTEAFF.

This clonotype has just a few counts. The chain combines TRBV7-6 with TRBJ2-2; no definite D call. The CDR3 is 15 amino acids. Germline V gene sequence: CDR1 SGHVS, CDR2 FNYEAQ. The germline V and J ends were trimmed by 2 bases and 0 bases, with 7 bases remaining between them. CDR3 residues: CASSLWQANTGELFF. Written as DNA, the CDR3 is TGTGCCAGCAGCTTATGGCAGGCGAACACCGGGGAGCTGTTTTTT.

In its sample, this clonotype was seen a few times. J is TRBJ1-2 and V is TRBV10-3; D is undetermined. There are 17 residues in the CDR3. Per germline, CDR1 ENHRY and CDR2 SYGVKD. Trimming cost V 10 bases and J 0 bases, with 24 bases left between them. The CDR3 bases are TGTGCCACATCATTAGGATTTAGCGGCTTAGCTAACTATGGCTACACCTTC. It yields the protein CATSLGFSGLANYGYTF.

The chain links TRBV7-3 to TRBJ2-5; 7 nucleotides align to TRBD1. Germline V gives CDR1 SGHTA, CDR2 FQGTGA. This CDR3 has 15 residues. After removal of 1 base from V and 2 bases from J, the junction contained 4 bases not matched to a gene. CDR3 nucleotide sequence: TGTGCCAGCAGCTTAAGTGGGGACAGACAAGAGACCCAGTACTTC. Protein product: CASSLSGDRQETQYF. Combining the CDR3 with reference TRBV7-3 and TRBJ2-5 gives the whole variable domain GAGVSQTPSNKVTEKGKYVELRCDPISGHTALYWYRQSLGQGPEFLIYFQGTGAADDSGLPNDRFFAVRPEGSVSTLKIQRTERGDSAVYLCASSLSGDRQETQYFGPGTRLLVL.

This chain uses TRBV19 with TRBJ2-2; D gene ambiguous. V gave up 3 bases and J gave up 2 bases, with 4 bases separating them. The CDR3 spans 13 residues. Per the germline V gene, CDR1 is LNHDA and CDR2 is SQIVND (reference sequence). The CDR3 spells CASSMVNTGELFF. Here the CDR3 DNA reads TGTGCCAGTAGTATGGTTAACACCGGGGAGCTGTTTTTT.

The gene calls are TRBV20-1 and TRBJ2-7; 9 positions agree with TRBD2. CDR3 length: 14 residues. The V gene's germline CDR1 is DFQATT and CDR2 SNEGSKA (reference sequence). After removal of 3 bases from V and 2 bases from J, the junction contained 5 bases not matched to a gene. The CDR3 region is CSASPTSGTYEQYF. In DNA, the CDR3 is TGCAGTGCTAGTCCGACTAGCGGCACCTACGAGCAGTACTTC.

V and J are TRBV28 and TRBJ1-1; D is ambiguous. The V end was cut by 6 bases, the J end by 4 bases, with 15 bases between. The CDR3 totals 14 residues. Germline V lookup: CDR1 MDHEN, CDR2 SYDVKM. CDR3 residues: CASRTTQVPTEAFF. The CDR3, as DNA: TGTGCCAGCAGAACCACCCAGGTGCCCACTGAAGCTTTCTTT.

The gene calls are TRBV14 and TRBJ1-6, with a weak D call TRBD1 (5 bases). Trimming stripped 4 bases from V and 4 bases from J, with 8 bases between. The CDR3 runs 14 residues. From germline, CDR1 is SGHDN and CDR2 FVKESK. CDR3 coding DNA: TGTGCCAGCAGCCCGGGGGGTTATAATTCACCCCTCCACTTT. This gives the protein CASSPGGYNSPLHF.

The chain links TRBV6-6 to TRBJ2-3; D is perhaps TRBD1 or TRBD2 (5 bases each). Between the trimmed V and J ends, which lost 8 bases and 4 bases, there was a span of 13 bases. In germline, CDR1 is MNHNY, CDR2 SVGAGI (reference sequence). The CDR3 consists of 13 residues. The DNA for the CDR3 is TGTGCCAGCCGGGACCCCAATCCAGATACGCAGTATTTT. This codes for CASRDPNPDTQYF.

V gene TRBV6-2 or TRBV6-3 combines with J gene TRBJ1-5, with TRBD1 as a possible D gene (5 bases). Per the germline V gene, CDR1 is MNHEY and CDR2 is SVGEGT. CDR3 length: 15 residues. Trimming shortened V by 4 bases and J by 7 bases, and 17 bases separated the two germline ends. CDR3 coding DNA: TGTGCCAGCAGTTCGAGGGGCGGGGGTGGACAGCCCCAGCATTTT. Translating gives CASSSRGGGGQPQHF.

This clonotype was picked up a small number of times. The rearrangement uses TRBV3-1 and TRBJ2-6; D is ambiguous. The germline V gene has CDR1 LGHDT and CDR2 YNNKEL (reference sequence). The CDR3 has 18 residues. V lost 1 base and J lost 0, with 13 bases in between. CDR3 in amino acids: CASSQVVRRSSGANVLTF. DNA of the CDR3: TGTGCCAGCAGCCAAGTGGTCAGGAGAAGCTCTGGGGCCAACGTCCTGACTTTC.

This rearrangement joins TRBV10-2 to TRBJ1-4; tentative D call: TRBD1 (5 bases). CDR1 and CDR2 (germline): WSHSY, SAAADI. The CDR3 consists of 15 residues. With 2 bases removed from V and 0 bases from J, the gap between germline ends came to 7 bases. The CDR3 DNA is TGCGCCAGCAGTGAGGGGGCTGCAACTAATGAAAAACTGTTTTTT. The encoded protein is CASSEGAATNEKLFF.

This chain uses TRBV2 with TRBJ2-5, with 14 nucleotides matching TRBD2. The length of the CDR3 is 17 residues. J lost 1 base, V lost 6 bases, and 7 bases had no gene match. The V gene's germline CDR1 is SNHLY and CDR2 FYNNEI. The CDR3 sequence is CASRSGLAGGLQETQYF. Written as DNA, the CDR3 is TGTGCCAGCAGATCTGGACTAGCGGGAGGACTCCAAGAGACCCAGTACTTC.

The genes are TRBV19 and TRBJ2-3, with D possibly being TRBD1 (6 bases). The V end was cut by 3 bases, the J end by 0 bases, with 10 bases between. This CDR3 has 15 amino acids. Germline values: CDR1 LNHDA, CDR2 SQIVND (reference sequence). CDR3 nucleotides: TGTGCCAGTAGTATGGGGGCAGCTAGCACAGATACGCAGTATTTT. The encoded protein is CASSMGAASTDTQYF.

The J gene is TRBJ2-7, the V gene TRBV11-2; D possibly corresponds to TRBD2 (6 bases). Trimming shortened V by 0 bases and J by 3 bases, and 9 bases separated the two germline ends. Per germline, CDR1 SGHAT and CDR2 FQNNGV. This CDR3 contains 14 residues. Written as DNA, the CDR3 is TGTGCCAGCAGCTTAGAGGAGGGGTTCTACGAGCAGTACTTC. Translation gives CASSLEEGFYEQYF.

V gene TRBV24-1 combines with J gene TRBJ1-5; TRBD1 matches 7 bases. The CDR3 is 15 residues long. J was trimmed by 4 bases and V by 3 bases; bases with no gene match: 5. The germline V gene has CDR1 KGHDR and CDR2 SFDVKD. The CDR3 bases are TGTGCCACCAGTGATACCAGACAGGGTAATCAGCCCCAGCATTTT. Translated, it gives CATSDTRQGNQPQHF.